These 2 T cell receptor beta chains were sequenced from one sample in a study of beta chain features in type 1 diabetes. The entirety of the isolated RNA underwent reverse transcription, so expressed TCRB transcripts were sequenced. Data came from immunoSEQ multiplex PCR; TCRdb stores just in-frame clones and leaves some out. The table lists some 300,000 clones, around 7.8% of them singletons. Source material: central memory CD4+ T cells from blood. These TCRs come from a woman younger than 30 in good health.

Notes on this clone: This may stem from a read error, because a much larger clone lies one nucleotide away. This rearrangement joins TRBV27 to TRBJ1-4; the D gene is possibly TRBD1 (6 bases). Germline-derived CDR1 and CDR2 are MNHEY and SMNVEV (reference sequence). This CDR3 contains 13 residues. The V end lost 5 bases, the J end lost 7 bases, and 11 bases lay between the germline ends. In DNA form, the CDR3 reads TGTGCCAGCAGTCACAGGGAGGGTGAAAAACTGTTTTTT. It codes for CASSHREGEKLFF.

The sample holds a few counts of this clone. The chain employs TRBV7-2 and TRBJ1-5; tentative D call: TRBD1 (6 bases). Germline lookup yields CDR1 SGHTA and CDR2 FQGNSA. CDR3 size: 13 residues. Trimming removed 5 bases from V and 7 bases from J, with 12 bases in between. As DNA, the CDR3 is TGTGCCAGCAGCAACAGGGTGGGGCAGCCCCAGCATTTT. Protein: CASSNRVGQPQHF.